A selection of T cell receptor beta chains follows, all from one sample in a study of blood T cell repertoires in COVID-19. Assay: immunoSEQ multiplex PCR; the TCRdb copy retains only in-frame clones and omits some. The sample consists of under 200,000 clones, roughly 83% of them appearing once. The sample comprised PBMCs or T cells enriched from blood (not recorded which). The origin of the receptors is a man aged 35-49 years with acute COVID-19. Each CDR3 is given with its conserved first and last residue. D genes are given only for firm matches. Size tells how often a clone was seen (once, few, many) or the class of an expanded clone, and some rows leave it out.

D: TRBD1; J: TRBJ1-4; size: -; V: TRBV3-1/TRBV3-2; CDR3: CASSSDPGQGEEKLFF; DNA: TGTGCCAGCAGTTCCGATCCGGGACAGGGGGAGGAAAAACTGTTTTTT
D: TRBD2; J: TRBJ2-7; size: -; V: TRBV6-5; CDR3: CASSYSGLATYEQYF; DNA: TGTGCCAGCAGTTACTCGGGACTAGCTACCTACGAGCAGTACTTC
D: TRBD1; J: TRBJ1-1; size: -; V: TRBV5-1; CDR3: CASSLEGGGNTEAFF; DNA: TGCGCCAGCAGCTTGGAAGGGGGCGGGAACACTGAAGCTTTCTTT
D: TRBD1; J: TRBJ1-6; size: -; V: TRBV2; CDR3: CASSARGSSPLHF; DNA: TGTGCCAGCAGTGCCAGGGGGAGTTCACCCCTCCACTTT
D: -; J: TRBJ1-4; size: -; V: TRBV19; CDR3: CASSIWGTNEKLFF; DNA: TGTGCCAGTAGTATTTGGGGCACGAATGAAAAACTGTTTTTT
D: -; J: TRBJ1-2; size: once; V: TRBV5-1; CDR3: CASSLEGGVGSYTF; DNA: TGCGCCAGCAGCTTGGAAGGCGGCGTAGGAAGCTACACCTTC
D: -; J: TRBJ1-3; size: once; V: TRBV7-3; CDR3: CASSLTGAGNTIYF; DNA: TGTGCCAGCAGCTTAACCGGGGCTGGAAACACCATATATTTT
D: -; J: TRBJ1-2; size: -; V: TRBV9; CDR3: CASSLRGGYGYTF; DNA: TGTGCCAGCAGCCTCCGGGGGGGTTATGGCTACACCTTC
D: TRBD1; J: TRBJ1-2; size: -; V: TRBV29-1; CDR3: CSAKGQGASGYTF; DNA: TGCAGCGCAAAGGGACAGGGGGCGTCTGGCTACACCTTC
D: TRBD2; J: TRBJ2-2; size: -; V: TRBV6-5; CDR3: CASSYQRDAGELFF; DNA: TGTGCCAGCAGTTACCAGCGGGACGCCGGGGAGCTGTTTTTT
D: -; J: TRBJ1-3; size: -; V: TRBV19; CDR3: CASSTLLSSGNTIYF; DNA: TGTGCCAGTAGTACCCTCCTTTCCTCTGGAAACACCATATATTTT
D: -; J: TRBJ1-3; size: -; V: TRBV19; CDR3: CASSELLDSNSGNTIYF; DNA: TGTGCCAGTAGTGAACTTTTGGACAGCAACTCTGGAAACACCATATATTTT
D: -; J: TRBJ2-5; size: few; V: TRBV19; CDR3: CASSTRGGDAETQYF; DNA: TGTGCCAGTAGTACAAGAGGGGGGGACGCGGAGACCCAGTACTTC
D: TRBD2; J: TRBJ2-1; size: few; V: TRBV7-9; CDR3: CASSKGTSGSNEQFF; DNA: TGTGCCAGCAGCAAGGGGACTAGCGGGAGCAATGAGCAGTTCTTC
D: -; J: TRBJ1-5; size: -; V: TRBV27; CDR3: CASSLYGGQYSNQPQHF; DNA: TGTGCCAGCAGTTTATACGGCGGACAGTATAGCAATCAGCCCCAGCATTTT
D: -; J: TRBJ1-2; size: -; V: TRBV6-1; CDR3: CASSEAGQYGYTF; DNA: TGTGCCAGCAGTGAAGCGGGGCAGTATGGCTACACCTTC
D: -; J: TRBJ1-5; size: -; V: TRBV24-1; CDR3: CATSDRNRGNQPQHF; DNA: TGTGCCACCAGTGATAGAAATCGGGGGAATCAGCCCCAGCATTTT
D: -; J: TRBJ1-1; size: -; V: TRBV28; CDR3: CASRPRQPSSEAFF; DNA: TGTGCCAGCAGACCTCGACAGCCGTCTTCTGAAGCTTTCTTT
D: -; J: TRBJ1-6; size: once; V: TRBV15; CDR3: CATSSQGDSPLHF; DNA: TGTGCCACCAGCAGCCAGGGTGACTCACCCCTCCACTTT
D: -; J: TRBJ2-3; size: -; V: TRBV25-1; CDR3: CASSPPGRDTQYF; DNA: TGTGCCAGCAGTCCCCCGGGGAGAGATACGCAGTATTTT
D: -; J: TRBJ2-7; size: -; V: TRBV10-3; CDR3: CAISALRESSYEQYF; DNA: TGTGCCATCAGCGCTTTGAGGGAGAGCTCCTACGAGCAGTACTTC
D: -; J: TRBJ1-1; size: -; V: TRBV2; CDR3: CASRTTENTEAFF; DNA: TGTGCCAGCAGGACGACAGAGAACACTGAAGCTTTCTTT